This T cell receptor (beta chain) emerged from a study of breast tumors, draining lymph nodes, adjacent tissues. Study-wide points: That most tumor T cells come from lymph nodes remained unproven. The data were judged consistent with most tumor T cells coming from lymph node and expanding in tumor.

In TCRdb, the multiplex PCR reads were re-called with MiXCR into one record per CDR3 protein. This sample yields approximately 100,000 distinct CDR3 sequences, of which around 20% are seen a single time; 1% to 1.5% belongs to the top ten. This clonotype was counted many times. The antigen remains undetermined. The lymph nodes were axillary draining lymph nodes from breast cancer patients. The CDR3 runs to 12 residues. CDR1 and CDR2 from the germline V gene are DFQATT and SNEGSKA (reference sequence). Between the trimmed V and J ends, which lost 1 base and 7 bases, there was a span of 8 bases. Material for sequencing was axillary lymph node tissue. This receptor was identified in a female donor with breast cancer. Some clones in this sample may be carry-over from other donors' samples. This sequence joins TRBV20-1 and TRBJ1-5; D ambiguous. CDR3 in amino acids: CSARVPQQPQHF. The CDR3 bases are TGCAGTGCTAGAGTCCCGCAACAGCCCCAGCATTTT.